This TCR beta chain comes out of a study of control samples from healthy donors and cancer patients. Germline-derived CDR1 and CDR2 are SGHAT and FQDESV (reference sequence). The CDR3 runs to 14 residues. V lost 2 bases, J lost 6 bases, and 4 bases stayed unmatched. Profiling relied on immunoSEQ multiplex PCR, and the TCRdb table lists in-frame clones only, not all of them. The sample has around 43,000 clones, more than 85% seen once. The chain combines TRBV11-1 with TRBJ1-1; TRBD1 aligns across 9 bases. The receptor was derived from a woman aged 50 to 60 in good health. Specimen: blood. The CDR3 reads CASSLNRGQAEAFF. CDR3 nucleotide sequence: TGTGCCAGCAGCTTAAACAGGGGGCAGGCTGAAGCTTTCTTT.